The 20 T cell receptor beta chains presented below share a single source sample, sequenced in a study of T cell repertoires in ileal Crohn's disease. The protocol was immunoSEQ multiplex PCR, while the TCRdb copy is restricted to in-frame clones and leaves out a portion. The sample has under 4,000 clones; roughly 82% are singletons. Specimen: ileal tissue. The source of these receptors is an adult with Crohn's disease.

V is TRBV2 and J is TRBJ2-5; 8 nucleotides agree with TRBD1. The CDR3 is 14 amino acids. Germline trimming cut 5 bases from V and 3 bases from J; bases unmatched to any gene: 5. CDR1 SNHLY and CDR2 FYNNEI come from the germline V gene. The CDR3 DNA reads TGTGCCAGCAGTTTCGACAGGGGCGAAGAGACCCAGTACTTC. Amino acid sequence: CASSFDRGEETQYF.

The chain employs TRBV7-3 and TRBJ2-1; a possible D gene is TRBD1 (5 bases). Looked up from germline, CDR1 is SGHTA and CDR2 is FQGTGA. This CDR3 contains 15 residues. V dropped 1 base and J dropped 6 bases, with 13 bases sitting between them. CDR3 loop: CASSLMAGQGNEQFF. The CDR3 region has the DNA TGTGCCAGCAGCTTAATGGCAGGGCAAGGCAATGAGCAGTTCTTC.

The V gene is TRBV18, the J gene TRBJ1-1, with 7 bases fitting TRBD1. CDR1 is KGHSH, CDR2 LQKENI, per germline. V lost 3 bases to trimming and J lost 1 base; unmatched junction nucleotides: 11. The CDR3 is 17 amino acids. The CDR3 DNA follows: TGTGCCAGCTCACCTTCGACTACAGGGGTCTCGAACACTGAAGCTTTCTTT. This encodes CASSPSTTGVSNTEAFF.

Turning to this clone: The identical CDR3 is also encoded by other nucleotide sequences in the sample. V is TRBV30 and J is TRBJ1-5; no definite D call. The CDR3 loop spans 14 amino acids. Germline CDR1 is GTSNPN and CDR2 is SVGIG (reference sequence). V lost 0 bases and J 1 base, leaving 7 bases between the germline ends. The CDR3 is CAWSVPGSNQPQHF. The CDR3 nucleotides are TGTGCCTGGAGTGTACCGGGGAGCAATCAGCCCCAGCATTTT.

The V and J genes are TRBV5-1 and TRBJ2-7; 9 bases match TRBD1. The V gene's germline CDR1 is SGHRS and CDR2 YFSETQ. V shed 0 bases and J 4 bases; nucleotides not matched to a gene: 2. The CDR3 spans 14 residues. The CDR3, as DNA: TGCGCCAGCAGCTTGGCACAGGGGGCTTACGAGCAGTACTTC. Its protein is CASSLAQGAYEQYF.

V usage is TRBV18 and J usage is TRBJ1-1; a possible D gene is TRBD1 (6 bases). This CDR3 is built from 16 residues. V was clipped by 3 bases and J by 0 bases, with 14 bases between them. The germline V gene encodes CDR1 KGHSH and CDR2 LQKENI. CDR3 loop: CASSPTTGNMNTEAFF. The CDR3 DNA is TGTGCCAGCTCACCGACGACAGGAAACATGAACACTGAAGCTTTCTTT.

The V call is TRBV30, the J call TRBJ1-1, with D possibly matching TRBD1 (5 bases). V lost 5 bases, J lost 1 base, and 14 bases lay in between. The germline V gene has CDR1 GTSNPN and CDR2 SVGIG (reference sequence). The CDR3 sequence is 14 residues long. The CDR3 nucleotides are TGTGCCTGGCGCGCGGGACCCTCGAACACTGAAGCTTTCTTT. Translated, it gives CAWRAGPSNTEAFF.

The rearrangement links TRBV28 to TRBJ2-7; the match to TRBD1 covers 9 bases. The CDR3 covers 14 residues. CDR1 and CDR2 from the germline V gene are MDHEN and SYDVKM. V was clipped by 6 bases and J by 1 base; unmatched bases: 4. The CDR3 spells CASRQQGASYEQYF. In DNA form, the CDR3 reads TGTGCCAGCAGACAACAGGGGGCTTCCTACGAGCAGTACTTC. The variable domain in full, with the rest retrieved from reference TRBV28 and TRBJ2-7, is DVKVTQSSRYLVKRTGEKVFLECVQDMDHENMFWYRQDPGLGLRLIYFSYDVKMKEKGDIPEGYSVSREKKERFSLILESASTNQTSMYLCASRQQGASYEQYFGPGTRLTVT.

V and J are TRBV6-1 and TRBJ1-2; D might be TRBD1 (5 bases). Trimming left V 0 bases short and J 8 bases short, with 10 bases between. Germline assignment: CDR1 MNHNS and CDR2 SASEGT. The CDR3 covers 13 residues. The CDR3 sequence is CASSEAGDDGYTF. CDR3 bases: TGTGCCAGCAGTGAAGCAGGGGATGACGGCTACACCTTC.

The chain recombines TRBV28 with TRBJ1-6; 7 positions agree with TRBD1. The J segment lost 9 bases and the V segment lost 2 bases, leaving 10 bases of the junction unmatched. Germline values: CDR1 MDHEN, CDR2 SYDVKM. This CDR3 contains 16 residues. CDR3 in amino acids: CASSLLAGGIGSPLHF. Here the CDR3 DNA reads TGTGCCAGCAGTTTACTGGCAGGGGGTATCGGTTCACCCCTCCACTTT.

The V gene is TRBV6-4, the J gene TRBJ2-1; TRBD1 matches at 11 bases. The J segment lost 9 bases and the V segment lost 6 bases, leaving 4 bases of the junction unmatched. The CDR3 contains 13 residues. The germline gives CDR1 MRHNA, CDR2 SNTAGT. DNA for the CDR3: TGTGCCAGCAGGGGACAGGGGGTGAGTGAGCAGTTCTTC. Amino acids: CASRGQGVSEQFF.

The V call is TRBV19, the J call TRBJ2-3, with 9 nucleotides matching TRBD1. Looked up from germline, CDR1 is LNHDA and CDR2 is SQIVND (reference sequence). CDR3 size: 14 residues. Unmatched junction bases numbered 2, after V lost 2 bases and J lost 5 bases. CDR3 nucleotide sequence: TGTGCCAGTAGTATAACAGGGGGCATAGATACGCAGTATTTT. As protein: CASSITGGIDTQYF.

The rearrangement links TRBV9 to TRBJ2-1; possibly TRBD2 for D (6 bases). This CDR3 comprises 15 residues. The germline V and J ends were trimmed by 4 bases and 1 base, with 12 bases remaining between them. Germline V lookup: CDR1 SGDLS, CDR2 YYNGEE. The CDR3 sequence is CASSPREKSYNEQFF. DNA of the CDR3: TGTGCCAGCAGCCCCCGGGAGAAGTCCTACAATGAGCAGTTCTTC.

The chain is built from TRBV11-1 and TRBJ2-3, with 12 bases matching TRBD1. The CDR3 has 17 residues. Germline assignment: CDR1 SGHAT and CDR2 FQDESV (reference sequence). J gave up 4 bases and V 5 bases, and 10 bases lay outside the gene matches. CDR3 nucleotide sequence: TGTGCCAGCAGCCTATTCCGGGACAGGGGGCTCGCAGATACGCAGTATTTT. It yields the protein CASSLFRDRGLADTQYF. The whole variable domain, filled in from reference TRBV11-1 and TRBJ2-3, reads EAEVAQSPRYKITEKSQAVAFWCDPISGHATLYWYRQILGQGPELLVQFQDESVVDDSQLPKDRFSAERLKGVDSTLKIQPAELGDSAMYLCASSLFRDRGLADTQYFGPGTRLTVL.

The V gene is TRBV7-3, the J gene TRBJ2-7; 7 nucleotides line up with TRBD1. Unmatched junction bases numbered 6, after V lost 4 bases and J lost 6 bases. Germline V CDR1 and CDR2: SGHTA, FQGTGA. There are 13 residues in the CDR3. The CDR3: CASSSRQGSEQYF. CDR3 in DNA: TGTGCCAGCAGCTCTCGACAGGGAAGCGAGCAGTACTTC.

As regards this clone: The sample has other DNA sequences that encode this CDR3 too. This chain joins TRBV19 and TRBJ2-3, with D maybe TRBD2 (6 bases). Germline V gene lookup returns CDR1 LNHDA and CDR2 SQIVND (reference sequence). The CDR3 is 13 amino acids. Trimming took off 3 bases at V and 4 bases at J, with 8 bases between the two ends. Written as DNA, the CDR3 is TGTGCCAGTAGTATCGCGGGGTCAGATACGCAGTATTTT. It encodes CASSIAGSDTQYF.

The CDR3 reads CASSKAGQGNTEAFF. The DNA of the CDR3 is TGTGCCAGCAGCAAAGCCGGACAGGGGAACACTGAAGCTTTCTTT. The V call is TRBV21-1, the J call TRBJ1-1; TRBD1, the D gene given by the table, was not confirmed from the DNA. TRBV21-1 is reported as a pseudogene. There are 15 residues in the CDR3.

This clone was detected only a few times. The J gene is TRBJ1-1, the V gene TRBV4-3, with TRBD1 as a possible D gene (5 bases). Germline values: CDR1 LGHNA, CDR2 YSLEER. Trimming removed 1 base at V and 9 bases at J, with 12 bases between. This CDR3 spans 13 amino acids. The DNA for the CDR3 is TGCGCCAGCAGCCAAGTGGGGCAACGACAAGCTTTCTTT. Encoded protein: CASSQVGQRQAFF.

This chain connects TRBV9 to TRBJ2-5; 9 nucleotides align to TRBD1. Germline V CDR1 and CDR2: SGDLS, YYNGEE. After removal of 4 bases from V and 7 bases from J, the junction contained 8 bases not matched to a gene. The CDR3 covers 14 residues. CDR3 sequence (DNA): TGTGCCAGCAGCCCGAGGGACAGGGAGACGACCCAGTACTTC. Translation: CASSPRDRETTQYF.

This clone was picked up a small number of times. The chain couples TRBV7-2 to TRBJ2-7, with TRBD1 matching over 7 bases. The CDR3 totals 14 residues. J lost 3 bases, V lost 6 bases, and 8 bases had no gene match. Germline V gene data show CDR1 as SGHTA and CDR2 as FQGNSA. Here the CDR3 DNA reads TGTGCCAGCAGACCGTCGGGACAGAACTACGAGCAGTACTTC. Amino acids: CASRPSGQNYEQYF.